This TCR beta chain was captured in a study of shared clonotypes between healthy human individuals. Study observations and caveats: Naive subsets generally exceeded memory subsets in estimated richness. The donor pool, a small one, limited the genetic and exposure-history diversity represented.

Sorted-subset replicate PCR reactions contained about 200 ng DNA, corresponding to tens of thousands of T cell genomes. Using immunoSEQ multiplex PCR, the repertoire was profiled, and TCRdb retains in-frame clones only, with some absent. Of about 960,000 clones in the sample, roughly 72% were seen once. Trimming cost V 5 bases and J 2 bases; bases outside gene matches: 7. CDR3 size: 14 residues. CDR1 is SGHRS and CDR2 is YFSETQ in the germline V gene. Recent acute infections and vaccinations were absent in the healthy HIV-negative adult donors. Regarding this clone: Its antigen is unidentified.

Sequencing input: memory CD4+ T cells sorted from blood. Subset denoted: CD45RA-negative fraction. The TCR originated in a man younger than 30 in good health. This chain uses TRBV5-1 with TRBJ2-7, with TRBD2 matching 7 bases. The CDR3 region is CASRAGSNAYEQYF. DNA for the CDR3: TGCGCCAGCAGAGCGGGGAGTAATGCCTACGAGCAGTACTTC. Full variable domain (rest looked up from reference TRBV5-1 and TRBJ2-7): KAGVTQTPRYLIKTRGQQVTLSCSPISGHRSVSWYQQTPGQGLQFLFEYFSETQRNKGNFPGRFSGRQFSNSRSEMNVSTLELGDSALYLCASRAGSNAYEQYFGPGTRLTVT.